One and the same sample provided the 27 T cell receptor beta chains below, sequenced in a study of blood T cell repertoires in COVID-19. Here immunoSEQ multiplex PCR was the method, and the copy in TCRdb shows in-frame clones only, minus some. The profile shows fewer than 250,000 clones, around 84% of them singletons. Sequenced material: peripheral blood. The source is a man in his 60s with acute or convalescent COVID-19.

The chain recombines TRBV6-1 with TRBJ2-3, with D perhaps TRBD1 (6 bases). The length of the CDR3 is 13 residues. Germline CDR1 is MNHNS and CDR2 is SASEGT. Between the trimmed V and J ends, which lost 6 bases and 5 bases, there was a span of 12 bases. CDR3 sequence: CASSPTGIDTQYF. The CDR3 DNA follows: TGTGCCAGCAGCCCCACAGGGATAGATACGCAGTATTTT.

The chain recombines TRBV10-2 with TRBJ1-5, with D unclear. CDR3 length equals 16 residues. Germline-derived CDR1 and CDR2 are WSHSY and SAAADI. V dropped 7 bases and J dropped 0 bases, with 16 bases sitting between them. CDR3 region: CASTPDSRVSNQPQHF. CDR3 bases: TGCGCCAGCACCCCAGATAGTCGGGTTAGCAATCAGCCCCAGCATTTT.

This clone was seen a few times. The chain employs TRBV5-6 and TRBJ2-4, with 8 positions matching TRBD1. The CDR3 covers 15 residues. Germline V gene sequence: CDR1 SGHDT, CDR2 YYEEEE. J lost 3 bases, V lost 4 bases, and 6 bases had no gene match. CDR3 in DNA: TGTGCCAGCAGCGTGAAGACAGGGGACAAAAACATTCAGTACTTC. This sequence encodes CASSVKTGDKNIQYF.

The chain uses TRBV6-4 and TRBJ1-4, with D uncertain. Between the trimmed V and J ends, which lost 5 bases and 8 bases, there was a span of 18 bases. CDR1 is MRHNA, CDR2 SNTAGT, per germline. This CDR3 region has 15 residues. The CDR3 spells CASSRGRTSGEKLFF. In DNA, the CDR3 is TGTGCCAGCAGTCGAGGACGCACCTCGGGGGAAAAACTGTTTTTT.

This clone was observed a single time. V usage is TRBV14 and J usage is TRBJ2-5; 9 bases are shared with TRBD1. The CDR3 is 18 residues long. The V gene end was trimmed by 2 bases and the J gene end by 3 bases; junction bases not matched to a gene: 13. Per the germline V gene, CDR1 is SGHDN and CDR2 is FVKESK. The CDR3 sequence is CASSQTWGPGQGKETQYF. The CDR3 DNA is TGTGCCAGCAGCCAAACGTGGGGACCGGGACAGGGAAAAGAGACCCAGTACTTC.

The chain employs TRBV7-9 and TRBJ1-2, with D perhaps matching TRBD1 (5 bases). The V gene's germline CDR1 is SEHNR and CDR2 FQNEAQ (reference sequence). V lost 1 base and J lost 6, with 15 bases in between. This CDR3 is built from 15 residues. The CDR3 is CASSLGPAGRNGYTF. The CDR3 region has the DNA TGTGCCAGCAGCTTAGGTCCCGCAGGGCGGAATGGCTACACCTTC.

The chain joins TRBV4-2 to TRBJ2-7; 9 bases agree with TRBD1. This CDR3 contains 15 residues. Germline V gives CDR1 LGHNA, CDR2 YNFKEQ. J lost 5 bases, V lost 5 bases, and 10 bases had no gene match. CDR3 loop: CASSNRDRVINEQYF. In DNA form, the CDR3 reads TGTGCCAGCAGCAACCGGGACAGGGTTATCAACGAGCAGTACTTC.

This chain connects TRBV11-2 to TRBJ2-2; 7 bases map to TRBD2. The V gene's germline CDR1 is SGHAT and CDR2 FQNNGV. J lost 3 bases, V lost 1 base, and 8 bases had no gene match. The CDR3 contains 17 residues. CDR3 in amino acids: CASSLAPGRAYTGELFF. The CDR3 DNA follows: TGTGCCAGCAGCTTAGCTCCTGGGAGGGCGTACACCGGGGAGCTGTTTTTT.

The chain links TRBV15 to TRBJ2-3; 9 nucleotides line up with TRBD1. The V gene's germline CDR1 is LNHNV and CDR2 YYDKDF (reference sequence). CDR3 length: 19 amino acids. V lost 3 bases to trimming and J lost 0 bases; unmatched junction nucleotides: 13. The CDR3 nucleotides are TGTGCCACCAGCAGTGACCCGGGACAGGGCCTTGGTAGCACAGATACGCAGTATTTT. This encodes CATSSDPGQGLGSTDTQYF.

The chain recombines TRBV7-9 with TRBJ2-5, with 7 bases fitting TRBD1. CDR1 is SEHNR, CDR2 FQNEAQ, per germline (reference sequence). CDR3 size: 16 residues. The V gene end was trimmed by 2 bases and the J gene end by 0 bases; junction bases not matched to a gene: 6. The CDR3 spells CASSLPATGNQETQYF. As DNA, the CDR3 is TGTGCCAGCAGCTTACCGGCGACAGGGAACCAAGAGACCCAGTACTTC.

The chain employs TRBV2 and TRBJ1-6; 7 nucleotides line up with TRBD1. This CDR3 spans 14 amino acids. The V and J ends lost 7 bases and 6 bases, in that order; junction bases with no gene match: 6. CDR1 and CDR2 (germline): SNHLY, FYNNEI. The CDR3 loop reads CASTQDRINSPLHF. The DNA for the CDR3 is TGTGCCAGCACCCAGGACAGGATTAATTCACCCCTCCACTTT. The full variable domain, with the rest looked up from reference TRBV2 and TRBJ1-6, is EPEVTQTPSHQVTQMGQEVILRCVPISNHLYFYWYRQILGQKVEFLVSFYNNEISEKSEIFDDQFSVERPDGSNFTLKIRSTKLEDSAMYFCASTQDRINSPLHFGNGTRLTVT.

This clone has a handful of counts. This chain uses TRBV12-3 or TRBV12-4 with TRBJ2-5; D possibly corresponds to TRBD2 (6 bases). This CDR3 spans 13 amino acids. Between the trimmed V and J ends, which lost 3 bases and 5 bases, there was a span of 10 bases. In DNA form, the CDR3 reads TGTGCCAGCAGTTTGGCGGGGACGGAGACCCAGTACTTC. Translating gives CASSLAGTETQYF.

The chain employs TRBV15 and TRBJ2-5; the match to TRBD1 covers 8 bases. CDR3 size: 15 residues. Germline-derived CDR1 and CDR2 are LNHNV and YYDKDF (reference sequence). V lost 2 bases, J lost 5 bases, and 7 bases stayed unmatched. CDR3 sequence (DNA): TGTGCCACCAGCAGAACAGGGGGTCGTGTGGAGACCCAGTACTTC. This codes for CATSRTGGRVETQYF.

This sequence joins TRBV4-3 and TRBJ2-3; D perhaps matches TRBD1 (5 bases). This CDR3 comprises 14 residues. V was clipped by 0 bases and J by 2 bases, with 6 bases between them. The germline V gene has CDR1 LGHNA and CDR2 YSLEER. The CDR3 sequence: CASSQEGLTDTQYF. The CDR3, as DNA: TGCGCCAGCAGCCAAGAGGGGCTCACAGATACGCAGTATTTT.

J is TRBJ2-7 and V is TRBV19; the match to TRBD1 covers 7 bases. Trimming at V came to 6 bases and at J to 5 bases, leaving 7 bases not matched to a gene. Germline values: CDR1 LNHDA, CDR2 SQIVND (reference sequence). This CDR3 region has 13 residues. The CDR3 DNA reads as TGTGCCAGTAGCCAGGGCAGGGGGAACGAGCAGTACTTC. It encodes CASSQGRGNEQYF.

V is TRBV19 and J is TRBJ1-5, with a possible D match to TRBD1 (6 bases). The germline V gene encodes CDR1 LNHDA and CDR2 SQIVND (reference sequence). The CDR3 has 17 residues. With 0 bases removed from V and 3 bases from J, the gap between germline ends came to 15 bases. The CDR3 DNA follows: TGTGCCAGTAGTATAGATCATGGGAGGGGGTCCAATCAGCCCCAGCATTTT. Protein product: CASSIDHGRGSNQPQHF.

The rearrangement joins TRBV3-1 (or the pseudogene TRBV3-2) to TRBJ2-7; 7 bases match TRBD2. Germline V gives CDR1 LGHDT, CDR2 YNNKEL (reference sequence). J lost 6 bases, V lost 1 base, and 6 bases had no gene match. The CDR3 loop spans 14 amino acids. As DNA, the CDR3 is TGTGCCAGCAGCCAAGCTCCTGGGGAGGGCGAGCAGTACTTC. It yields the protein CASSQAPGEGEQYF.

J is TRBJ2-1 and V is TRBV11-2; 14 bases fit TRBD2. Trimming cost V 5 bases and J 7 bases; bases outside gene matches: 13. Germline V CDR1 and CDR2: SGHAT, FQNNGV. This CDR3 has 18 amino acids. CDR3 loop: CASSQTSGGASRMNEQFF. CDR3 sequence (DNA): TGTGCCAGCAGCCAGACTAGCGGGGGGGCCTCCCGTATGAATGAGCAGTTCTTC. Looking up the rest from reference TRBV11-2 and TRBJ2-1 gives the full variable domain: EAGVAQSPRYKIIEKRQSVAFWCNPISGHATLYWYQQILGQGPKLLIQFQNNGVVDDSQLPKDRFSAERLKGVDSTLKIQPAKLEDSAVYLCASSQTSGGASRMNEQFFGPGTRLTVL.

The chain joins TRBV4-2 to TRBJ1-5, with TRBD1 matching over 7 bases. Trimming removed 4 bases from V and 6 bases from J; junction bases left unmatched: 12. Germline assignment: CDR1 LGHNA and CDR2 YNFKEQ. The CDR3 is 16 residues long. The chain's CDR3 is CASSPSTGMGTQPQHF. Here the CDR3 DNA reads TGTGCCAGCAGCCCCTCGACAGGGATGGGGACTCAGCCCCAGCATTTT.

The chain combines TRBV28 with TRBJ1-5; D possibly corresponds to TRBD1 (5 bases). Germline CDR1 and CDR2: MDHEN and SYDVKM. Trimming cost V 5 bases and J 4 bases, with 18 bases left between them. The CDR3 totals 16 residues. CDR3 in DNA: TGTGCCAGCAGTGCTAAGGGGTTCGGACGGAATCAGCCCCAGCATTTT. This codes for CASSAKGFGRNQPQHF. The variable domain in full, with the rest retrieved from reference TRBV28 and TRBJ1-5, is DVKVTQSSRYLVKRTGEKVFLECVQDMDHENMFWYRQDPGLGLRLIYFSYDVKMKEKGDIPEGYSVSREKKERFSLILESASTNQTSMYLCASSAKGFGRNQPQHFGDGTRLSIL.

This chain uses TRBV11-2 with TRBJ1-2; D uncertain. Trimming shortened V by 3 bases and J by 6 bases, and 11 bases separated the two germline ends. The CDR3 extends over 13 amino acids. Germline V gene lookup returns CDR1 SGHAT and CDR2 FQNNGV. The CDR3 reads CASSFGGQNGYTF. Here the CDR3 DNA reads TGTGCCAGCAGCTTTGGAGGGCAGAATGGCTACACCTTC.

This chain uses TRBV5-1 with TRBJ2-7, with 9 nucleotides matching TRBD2. The CDR3 is 15 residues long. Losses at the gene ends were 2 bases for V and 2 bases for J; bases not matched to a gene: 5. Germline loops: CDR1 SGHRS, CDR2 YFSETQ. The CDR3 coding sequence is TGCGCCAGCAGCTTAGCGGGGGGAAAAACCTACGAGCAGTACTTC. Amino acid sequence: CASSLAGGKTYEQYF.

Details on this clone: The identical CDR3 is also encoded by other nucleotide sequences in the sample. The chain uses TRBV19 and TRBJ1-2; maybe TRBD1 (6 bases). The CDR3 runs 14 residues. Trimming removed 3 bases from V and 2 bases from J, with 10 bases in between. CDR1 is LNHDA, CDR2 SQIVND, per germline (reference sequence). The CDR3 region is CASSIKGVNYGYTF. DNA for the CDR3: TGTGCCAGTAGTATTAAGGGGGTGAACTATGGCTACACCTTC.

V usage is TRBV11-2 and J usage is TRBJ2-6; D ambiguous. The CDR3 extends over 15 amino acids. V was clipped by 2 bases and J by 2 bases, with 7 bases between them. Germline-derived CDR1 and CDR2 are SGHAT and FQNNGV. CDR3 bases: TGTGCCAGCAGCTTACGATCAGCTGGGGCCAACGTCCTGACTTTC. This sequence encodes CASSLRSAGANVLTF.

Only a few counts were recorded for this clone. The V and J genes are TRBV7-2 and TRBJ2-2; TRBD2 matches at 9 bases. The germline V gene has CDR1 SGHTA and CDR2 FQGNSA. CDR3 length: 17 residues. Germline trimming cut 1 base from V and 0 bases from J; bases unmatched to any gene: 3. The CDR3, as DNA: TGTGCCAGCAGCTTAGATAGCGGGGGAGCGAACACCGGGGAGCTGTTTTTT. Translating it yields CASSLDSGGANTGELFF.

J is TRBJ1-5 and V is TRBV4-1; 8 nucleotides line up with TRBD1. The V and J ends lost 0 bases and 0 bases, in that order; junction bases with no gene match: 10. From germline, CDR1 is MGHRA and CDR2 YSYEKL. The CDR3 sequence is 19 residues long. The CDR3 nucleotides read TGCGCCAGCAGCCAAGATGGAGAGGACAGGGCCGATAGCAATCAGCCCCAGCATTTT. This encodes CASSQDGEDRADSNQPQHF.

In its sample, this clone was seen once. The genes are TRBV6-6 and TRBJ2-1, with TRBD2 identical over 10 bases. The V and J ends lost 6 bases and 5 bases, in that order; junction bases with no gene match: 7. Per the germline V gene, CDR1 is MNHNY and CDR2 is SVGAGI (reference sequence). The CDR3 runs 15 residues. CDR3 sequence reads: CASSPALAGDNEQFF. Written as DNA, the CDR3 is TGTGCCAGCAGCCCGGCCCTAGCGGGGGACAATGAGCAGTTCTTC.